The rows below give T cell receptor beta chains drawn from one sample of a study of identical twins. TCRdb used MiXCR to reprocess the 5' RACE reads, holding one entry per CDR3 protein. The table shows fewer than 550,000 distinct CDR3 sequences, with 13% to 15% occurring only once. The sample also formed part of further work on yellow fever vaccine responses in identical twins.

Material for sequencing was CD4+ T cells sorted from blood. These receptors originate from a woman under 30 in good health. Both conserved end residues are part of each CDR3. The D gene is left open where the match is weak. Rows give clone size only sometimes, using once, few, many, or a class for an expanded clone.

V gene	J gene	clone size	D gene	CDR3 DNA	CDR3 protein
TRBV7-9	TRBJ2-7	-	-	TGTGCCAGCAGCTTCCAGAAACCCTACGAGCAGTACTTC	CASSFQKPYEQYF
TRBV6-1	TRBJ1-2	few	-	TGTGCCACCAGGACACGGATCGACTATGGCTACACCTTC	CATRTRIDYGYTF
TRBV7-9	TRBJ1-5	few	-	TGTGCCAGCAACCTGATAGGAAGCAATCAGCCCCAGCATTTT	CASNLIGSNQPQHF
TRBV20-1	TRBJ2-2	-	-	TGCAGTGCTAGGGGCCCCGGGGAGCTGTTTTTT	CSARGPGELFF
TRBV29-1	TRBJ2-1	many	-	TGCAGCGGCCTTACAGGGAACTCCTACAATGAGCAGTTCTTC	CSGLTGNSYNEQFF
TRBV6-5	TRBJ2-5	few	TRBD2	TGTGCCAGCAGTTACCGGCGGGGGGGCCTCGAGACCCAGTACTTC	CASSYRRGGLETQYF
TRBV20-1	TRBJ2-3	-	-	TGCAGTGCTAGTTTCGAGGAATTTATCACAGATACGCAGTATTTT	CSASFEEFITDTQYF
TRBV5-1	TRBJ1-1	few	-	TGCGCCAGCAGCTCGCTCCGTCAGGGTCATTCCATGAACACTGAAGCTTTCTTT	CASSSLRQGHSMNTEAFF
TRBV11-2	TRBJ2-7	few	-	TGTGCCAGCAGCTTGGTGTCGGGGGCAGGCGAGCAGTACTTC	CASSLVSGAGEQYF
TRBV12-3/TRBV12-4	TRBJ2-7	many	-	TGTGCCAGCAGTTTTGGGCAGGTGGGCTACGAGCAGTACTTC	CASSFGQVGYEQYF
TRBV12-5	TRBJ2-1	few	TRBD2	TGTGCTAGTGCCCCGGGACTAGCGATGGATGAGCAGTTCTTC	CASAPGLAMDEQFF
TRBV5-6	TRBJ2-3	few	TRBD1	TGTGCCAGCAGCTTGGTCAAGCAGAGGGACAGGTTCACAGATACGCAGTATTTT	CASSLVKQRDRFTDTQYF
TRBV25-1	TRBJ2-7	-	-	TGTGCCAGCAGTGCCCCAGGGACAATCACCTACGAGCAGTACTTC	CASSAPGTITYEQYF
TRBV11-2	TRBJ2-7	few	-	TGTGCCAGCAGCTTAGTTTCTGGACCCTACGAGCAGTACTTC	CASSLVSGPYEQYF
TRBV5-1	TRBJ2-7	many	-	TGTGCCAGCAGTCCCGGACAGACCTACGAGCAGTACTTC	CASSPGQTYEQYF
TRBV15	TRBJ2-1	-	TRBD1	TGTGCCACCAGCGGAGACAGGGGGCGTCTAGCGGACTCCTACAATGAGCAGTTCTTC	CATSGDRGRLADSYNEQFF
TRBV7-8	TRBJ2-7	-	-	TGTGCCAGCAGCGTCCGGGGCCAACCCTACGAGCAGTACTTC	CASSVRGQPYEQYF
TRBV6-6	TRBJ2-2	-	TRBD2	TGTGCCAGCAGCTACGGGAGGGCGGCCGGGGAGCTGTTTTTT	CASSYGRAAGELFF
TRBV19	TRBJ1-1	few	-	TGTGCCAGTAATCGCCGGCTTTCTATGAACACTGAAGCTTTCTTT	CASNRRLSMNTEAFF
TRBV7-9	TRBJ2-1	few	TRBD2	TGTGCCAGCAGCTTACTAGCGGGAGTAACTCTCTATGAGCAGTTCTTC	CASSLLAGVTLYEQFF
TRBV3-1	TRBJ1-5	-	-	TGTGCCAGCAGCCAAGATGGGGGCAATCAGCCCCAGCATTTT	CASSQDGGNQPQHF
TRBV24-1	TRBJ1-1	few	-	TGTGCCACCAGTGATCCAGTGAACACTGAAGCTTTCTTT	CATSDPVNTEAFF
TRBV18	TRBJ2-7	-	-	TGTGCCAGCTCACCACTCCCAAACAGGGTGGTCTACGAGCAGTACTTC	CASSPLPNRVVYEQYF
TRBV12-3/TRBV12-4	TRBJ2-7	-	-	TGTGCCAGCACCGCTCAAAGCCCCTCCTACGAGCAGTACTTC	CASTAQSPSYEQYF
TRBV18	TRBJ1-1	-	-	TGTGCCAGCTCACGCGAGACACAGAACACTGAAGCTTTCTTT	CASSRETQNTEAFF
TRBV20-1	TRBJ1-5	few	TRBD1	TGCAGTGCTAGTGCCGGGACAGGGAAGGACCAGCCCCAGCATTTT	CSASAGTGKDQPQHF
TRBV6-2/TRBV6-3	TRBJ1-1	many	-	TGTGCCAGCCGACTTTCTACTCATTTTCCCACTGAAGCTTTCTTT	CASRLSTHFPTEAFF
TRBV30	TRBJ2-2	few	-	TGTGCCTGGACCCCCGGGACCTTAACCGGGGAGCTGTTTTTT	CAWTPGTLTGELFF
TRBV28	TRBJ2-3	few	-	TGTGCCAGCAGTCCTATACGGACTAGCACAGATACGCAGTATTTT	CASSPIRTSTDTQYF
TRBV20-1	TRBJ2-5	-	TRBD2	TGCAGTGCTAGAAATCGGGGACTAGCGGGGGTGCGAGAGACCCAGTACTTC	CSARNRGLAGVRETQYF
TRBV20-1	TRBJ2-7	few	TRBD2	TGCAGCACTAGCGGGGGGGCCCACTACGAGCAGTACTTC	CSTSGGAHYEQYF
TRBV10-3	TRBJ2-2	-	TRBD2	TGTGCCATCAAGGAGCGGGGGGGAACGAACACCGGGGAGCTGTTTTTT	CAIKERGGTNTGELFF
TRBV21-1	TRBJ1-5	-	-	TGTGCCAGCAGCACTTGCCACCCCTCAGGGGAGGATAGCAATCAGCCCCAGCATTTT	CASSTCHPSGEDSNQPQHF
TRBV4-3	TRBJ1-2	few	TRBD1	TGCGCCAGCAGCCAACCCGGGACAGCCTATGGCTACACCTTC	CASSQPGTAYGYTF
TRBV12-3/TRBV12-4	TRBJ2-7	few	-	TGTGCCAGCAGTTTAGCGGACAGTTTCTACGAGCAGTACTTC	CASSLADSFYEQYF
TRBV28	TRBJ2-6	-	-	TGTGCCAGCAGTTCTGGATTTGGGACAGGGGCCAACGTCCTGACTTTC	CASSSGFGTGANVLTF
TRBV20-1	TRBJ2-3	many	TRBD2	TGCAGTGCTAGTCCTGGACGGGCTAGCGGGAGCACAGATACGCAGTATTTT	CSASPGRASGSTDTQYF